Below, 27 T cell receptor beta chains from the same sample are listed, as sequenced in a study of post-analysis software for immune sequencing data. Overall study results and limits: Patients had higher frequencies than controls of about five TRBV segments, including TRBV5-6, TRBV5-1 and TRBV20-1.

These receptors' antigens are unknown. Unique molecular identifiers were built into the TCR beta cDNA libraries. TCRdb analysed the PCR reads with MiXCR anew, one entry per CDR3 protein. The profile shows approximately 730,000 distinct CDR3 sequences, 25% to 30% of them singletons. Sequences were obtained from blood. The origin of the receptors is a girl aged 10-17 years with multiple sclerosis.

This clonotype has at least ten counts. The chain couples TRBV29-1 to TRBJ1-2; D is unclear. The germline gives CDR1 SQVTM, CDR2 ANQGSEA. This CDR3 has 11 amino acids. The V gene lost 0 bases and the J gene lost 6 bases, with 5 bases spanning the gap. In DNA, the CDR3 is TGCAGCGTTGAAGAGACTGATGGCTACACCTTC. Amino acid sequence: CSVEETDGYTF. The variable domain in full, completed from reference TRBV29-1 and TRBJ1-2, reads SAVISQKPSRDICQRGTSLTIQCQVDSQVTMMFWYRQQPGQSLTLIATANQGSEATYESGFVIDKFPISRPNLTFSTLTVSNMSPEDSSIYLCSVEETDGYTFGSGTRLTVV.

This clonotype was detected only a few times. This CDR3 is CASSSDSGRVETQYF. CDR3 nucleotides: TGCGCCAGCAGCTCGGATAGCGGGAGGGTCGAGACCCAGTACTTC. The rearrangement joins TRBV5-1 to TRBJ2-5, with 11 bases that match TRBD2. Germline CDR1 reads SGHRS; CDR2 reads YFSETQ. This CDR3 has 15 amino acids. Unmatched junction bases numbered 6, after V lost 3 bases and J lost 5 bases.

The CDR3 DNA reads TGTGCCAGCAGCAAAGGTGCAGGGTTTCGTGAAAAACTGTTTTTT. Encoded protein: CASSKGAGFREKLFF. V usage is TRBV21-1 and J usage is TRBJ1-4; the listed D gene, TRBD1, was not tested against the DNA. TRBV21-1 is a documented pseudogene. This CDR3 has 15 residues.

The chain is built from TRBV15 and TRBJ2-1; tentatively, D is TRBD2 (7 bases). The germline V gene has CDR1 LNHNV and CDR2 YYDKDF (reference sequence). The CDR3 spans 14 residues. V lost 0 bases and J lost 9, with 12 bases in between. CDR3 in amino acids: CATSRDRGASEQFF. The CDR3 region has the DNA TGTGCCACCAGCAGAGATCGGGGGGCGAGTGAGCAGTTCTTC. Using reference TRBV15 and TRBJ2-1 for the parts outside the CDR3, the full variable domain is DAMVIQNPRYQVTQFGKPVTLSCSQTLNHNVMYWYQQKSSQAPKLLFHYYDKDFNNEADTPDNFQSRRPNTSFCFLDIRSPGLGDTAMYLCATSRDRGASEQFFGPGTRLTVL.

This clonotype turned up a few times. The chain joins TRBV20-1 to TRBJ2-5; 9 bases agree with TRBD1. V trimming: 0 bases; J trimming: 3 bases; junction bases outside the gene matches: 8. This CDR3 region has 16 residues. CDR1 and CDR2 from the germline V gene are DFQATT and SNEGSKA (reference sequence). The CDR3 sequence: CSARDLDRGDKETQYF. The CDR3 region has the DNA TGCAGTGCTAGAGACCTTGACAGGGGGGATAAAGAGACCCAGTACTTC.

This chain connects TRBV11-3 to TRBJ2-1; a weak D match, TRBD1 (5 bases). V lost 5 bases, J lost 8 bases, and 13 bases lay in between. Germline V lookup: CDR1 SGHNT, CDR2 YENEEA. CDR3 length: 13 amino acids. CDR3 residues: CASSPGQVHEQFF. The CDR3 nucleotides are TGTGCCAGCAGCCCCGGACAAGTCCATGAGCAGTTCTTC.

A few counts support this clonotype. The chain uses TRBV7-2 and TRBJ2-3; 10 nucleotides match TRBD2. Per germline, CDR1 SGHTA and CDR2 FQGNSA. The CDR3 consists of 18 residues. V trimming: 0 bases; J trimming: 2 bases; junction bases outside the gene matches: 8. The CDR3 coding sequence is TGTGCCAGCAGCTTAGCGCCGGTCGGGACTAGCGTCACAGATACGCAGTATTTT. Residues: CASSLAPVGTSVTDTQYF.

This rearrangement joins TRBV20-1 to TRBJ2-7, with 10 bases aligning to TRBD2. The CDR3 sequence is 15 residues long. Germline loops: CDR1 DFQATT, CDR2 SNEGSKA (reference sequence). V was pared by 3 bases and J by 7 bases, with 12 bases of the junction left unmatched. CDR3 DNA: TGCAGTGCTAGGGGGGTGGGGACTAGCGTGTGGGAGCAGTACTTC. Translated, it gives CSARGVGTSVWEQYF.

The chain combines TRBV9 with TRBJ1-2; D call uncertain. V dropped 0 bases and J dropped 7 bases, with 10 bases sitting between them. Germline V gives CDR1 SGDLS, CDR2 YYNGEE. The CDR3 is made up of 13 amino acids. The CDR3 bases are TGTGCCAGCAGCGTAGCTAATCACTGTGGCTACACCTTC. This gives the protein CASSVANHCGYTF.

The V gene is TRBV19, the J gene TRBJ1-5, with a possible D match to TRBD1 (6 bases). Germline CDR1 reads LNHDA; CDR2 reads SQIVND (reference sequence). This CDR3 spans 12 amino acids. V was trimmed by 8 bases and J by 6 bases, leaving 11 bases between them. The chain's CDR3 is CASLQGGQPQHF. CDR3 sequence (DNA): TGTGCCAGTCTACAGGGTGGTCAGCCCCAGCATTTT.

V is TRBV9 and J is TRBJ2-3; D gene unclear. The CDR3 is 13 amino acids. Between the trimmed V and J ends, which lost 0 bases and 7 bases, there was a span of 9 bases. Germline V gene lookup returns CDR1 SGDLS and CDR2 YYNGEE. The CDR3 protein is CASSVALAHTQYF. The CDR3 DNA is TGTGCCAGCAGCGTAGCTCTGGCGCATACGCAGTATTTT.

This clonotype was counted only a few times. This rearrangement joins TRBV20-1 to TRBJ1-1, with TRBD1 matching over 10 bases. J gave up 1 base and V 6 bases, and 8 bases lay outside the gene matches. Looked up from germline, CDR1 is DFQATT and CDR2 is SNEGSKA (reference sequence). The CDR3 is made up of 15 amino acids. The CDR3, as DNA: TGCAGTGCCACGACGGACAGGGGGGGGAACACTGAAGCTTTCTTT. It translates to CSATTDRGGNTEAFF.

The chain recombines TRBV12-5 with TRBJ1-2; 9 bases are a match to TRBD1. Unmatched junction bases numbered 1, after V lost 5 bases and J lost 6 bases. CDR3 length equals 12 residues. The germline gives CDR1 LGHNT, CDR2 FRNRAP. The CDR3: CASGRDRDGYTF. The CDR3 coding sequence is TGTGCTAGTGGTCGGGACAGGGATGGCTACACCTTC. Full variable domain (remainder filled in from reference TRBV12-5 and TRBJ1-2): DARVTQTPRHKVTEMGQEVTMRCQPILGHNTVFWYRQTMMQGLELLAYFRNRAPLDDSGMPKDRFSAEMPDATLATLKIQPSEPRDSAVYFCASGRDRDGYTFGSGTRLTVV.

This chain connects TRBV7-2 to TRBJ1-5; no clear D. CDR3 size: 14 residues. The germline gives CDR1 SGHTA, CDR2 FQGNSA. The ends were cut back, 9 bases at V and 4 bases at J, with 16 bases in the middle. This chain's CDR3 is CASRAPGGNQPQHF. The DNA of the CDR3 is TGTGCCAGTAGAGCGCCGGGAGGTAATCAGCCCCAGCATTTT.

The chain carries TRBV28 and TRBJ2-3; TRBD1 might be the D (7 bases). V dropped 3 bases and J dropped 5 bases, with 12 bases sitting between them. The CDR3 runs 14 residues. The germline V gene encodes CDR1 MDHEN and CDR2 SYDVKM. For the CDR3, the DNA is TGTGCCAGCAGTTTGGAGGGGGCAGTAGATACGCAGTATTTT. Translation: CASSLEGAVDTQYF.

The rearrangement links TRBV6-2 or TRBV6-3 to TRBJ1-5; D is undetermined. CDR1 and CDR2 (germline): MNHEY, SVGEGT. The V and J ends lost 7 bases and 3 bases respectively, with 19 bases between them. The CDR3 is made up of 16 amino acids. Here the CDR3 DNA reads TGTGCCAGCACCTCCGGTACGGGAGGCCTCAATCAGCCCCAGCATTTT. Translation: CASTSGTGGLNQPQHF.

This chain connects TRBV15 to TRBJ1-5; 10 bases are a match to TRBD1. Germline V gene data show CDR1 as LNHNV and CDR2 as YYDKDF (reference sequence). With 5 bases clipped from V and 3 bases from J, the junction kept 22 bases outside the gene matches. This CDR3 is built from 21 residues. The CDR3 loop reads CATSRLTGTGAFPIHNQPQHF. CDR3 bases: TGTGCCACCAGCCGACTAACCGGGACAGGGGCCTTCCCAATACACAATCAGCCCCAGCATTTT. Combining the CDR3 with reference TRBV15 and TRBJ1-5 gives the whole variable domain DAMVIQNPRYQVTQFGKPVTLSCSQTLNHNVMYWYQQKSSQAPKLLFHYYDKDFNNEADTPDNFQSRRPNTSFCFLDIRSPGLGDTAMYLCATSRLTGTGAFPIHNQPQHFGDGTRLSIL.

This clonotype was detected a few times. CDR3 coding DNA: TGTGCCACCTCGACAGGCCAACAAGAGACCCAGTACTTC. Translated, it gives CATSTGQQETQYF. This sequence joins TRBV19 and TRBJ2-5; D might be TRBD1 (6 bases). V was clipped by 10 bases and J by 2 bases, with 14 bases between them. This CDR3 has 13 residues. CDR1 LNHDA and CDR2 SQIVND come from the germline V gene (reference sequence).

This clonotype appeared a few times. V and J are TRBV7-2 and TRBJ2-3; D tentatively reads TRBD1 or TRBD2 (5 bases each). The germline gives CDR1 SGHTA, CDR2 FQGNSA. The ends were cut back, 5 bases at V and 6 bases at J, with 21 bases in the middle. The CDR3 is made up of 16 amino acids. The DNA for the CDR3 is TGTGCCAGCAGCCCCTCGGGGCCCGGGGCCGGGGATACGCAGTATTTT. Amino acids: CASSPSGPGAGDTQYF.

This clonotype appeared a few times. The chain links TRBV10-3 to TRBJ2-1, with D perhaps TRBD1 (5 bases). The CDR3 extends over 17 amino acids. The germline CDR1 and CDR2 sequences are ENHRY and SYGVKD. V was shortened by 3 bases and J by 0 bases, with 15 bases between the two germline ends. This CDR3 is CAISDVGQTGSYNEQFF. As DNA, the CDR3 is TGTGCCATCAGTGACGTGGGGCAGACCGGCTCCTACAATGAGCAGTTCTTC.

The CDR3 DNA reads TGTGCCAGCAGTTACCAGCAGTCGGCGGGACTAGCGGGATTGCAGCGTAACGAGCAGTACTTC. Amino acids: CASSYQQSAGLAGLQRNEQYF. This rearrangement joins TRBV6-2 or TRBV6-3 to TRBJ2-5, with TRBD2 matching 13 bases. The DNA end is a closer match to TRBJ2-7, so the J assignment may be wrong. CDR1 is MNHEY and CDR2 is SVGEGT in the germline V gene. The CDR3 is 21 residues long.

This clonotype was observed a handful of times. The gene calls are TRBV6-4 and TRBJ2-5, with a tentative D call TRBD1 (5 bases). Germline V CDR1 and CDR2: MRHNA, SNTAGT. This CDR3 spans 14 amino acids. V was clipped by 4 bases and J by 11 bases, with 20 bases between them. The CDR3 nucleotides are TGTGCCAGCAGTGCCGCAGGGCTGAACAATGAGCAGTACTTC. As protein: CASSAAGLNNEQYF.

V is TRBV12-5 and J is TRBJ2-5, with 11 bases that match TRBD1. The CDR3 has 16 residues. J was trimmed by 2 bases and V by 1 base; bases with no gene match: 3. From germline, CDR1 is LGHNT and CDR2 FRNRAP. This CDR3 reads CASGLGDRGFQETQYF. In nucleotides, the CDR3 is TGTGCTAGTGGTTTGGGGGACAGGGGGTTTCAAGAGACCCAGTACTTC.

The rearrangement links TRBV6-6 to TRBJ1-1, with a tentative D call TRBD1 (5 bases). V was trimmed by 2 bases and J by 5 bases, leaving 9 bases between them. Germline V gene data show CDR1 as MNHNY and CDR2 as SVGAGI (reference sequence). There are 13 residues in the CDR3. The CDR3 is CASSYGGRTEAFF. The CDR3 region has the DNA TGTGCCAGCAGTTACGGGGGGAGGACTGAAGCTTTCTTT.

CDR3 sequence reads: CSARGGQGTNTEAFF. As DNA, the CDR3 is TGCAGTGCTAGGGGGGGACAGGGGACGAACACTGAAGCTTTCTTT. J is TRBJ1-1 and V is TRBV20-1; TRBD1 agrees at 10 bases. The CDR3 sequence is 15 residues long. V was pared by 3 bases and J by 1 base, with 5 bases of the junction left unmatched. CDR1 is DFQATT, CDR2 SNEGSKA, per germline (reference sequence).

The chain uses TRBV5-1 and TRBJ2-7; 12 bases agree with TRBD2. Germline trimming cut 4 bases from V and 4 bases from J; bases unmatched to any gene: 6. CDR3 length: 15 residues. Germline-derived CDR1 and CDR2 are SGHRS and YFSETQ. Here the CDR3 reads CASSLGLAGVYEQYF. In DNA form, the CDR3 reads TGCGCCAGCAGCCTGGGACTAGCGGGCGTGTACGAGCAGTACTTC.

This clonotype has more than one count but fewer than ten. The chain carries TRBV7-2 and TRBJ2-5; 7 bases are shared with TRBD2. The CDR3 length is 15 residues. From germline, CDR1 is SGHTA and CDR2 FQGNSA. The V gene end was trimmed by 4 bases and the J gene end by 12 bases; junction bases not matched to a gene: 17. The CDR3 loop reads CASSSEAGFSYEKYF. The CDR3 DNA reads as TGTGCCAGCAGCTCAGAAGCGGGGTTCTCCTACGAGAAGTACTTC.